This TCR beta chain was obtained from a study of CD8 T cells in ankylosing spondylitis. Broader study findings: Past research had described some motif variants in reactive arthritis synovial fluid and blood.

For this clonotype: Antigen: not known. Mismatch with germline at one junction end may stem from a read error.

Quantitative molecular-barcoded 5'-RACE generated the TCR beta libraries. TCRdb reprocessed the 5' RACE reads with MiXCR, giving one entry per CDR3 protein. Of 250,000 to 350,000 distinct CDR3 sequences in the sample, about 19% were seen once. This CDR3 region has 15 residues. Germline V gene lookup returns CDR1 LGHDT and CDR2 YNNKEL (reference sequence). This receptor was identified in a male donor with ankylosing spondylitis or in good health (not recorded which). This rearrangement joins TRBV3-1 to TRBJ2-3; 10 bases map to TRBD1. Sequenced sample: blood, either unsorted or a sorted T cell fraction (not recorded which). In nucleotides, the CDR3 is TGTGGCAGCAGCCAAGACAGGGGGCCTACAGATACGCAGTATTTT. Translating gives CGSSQDRGPTDTQYF.